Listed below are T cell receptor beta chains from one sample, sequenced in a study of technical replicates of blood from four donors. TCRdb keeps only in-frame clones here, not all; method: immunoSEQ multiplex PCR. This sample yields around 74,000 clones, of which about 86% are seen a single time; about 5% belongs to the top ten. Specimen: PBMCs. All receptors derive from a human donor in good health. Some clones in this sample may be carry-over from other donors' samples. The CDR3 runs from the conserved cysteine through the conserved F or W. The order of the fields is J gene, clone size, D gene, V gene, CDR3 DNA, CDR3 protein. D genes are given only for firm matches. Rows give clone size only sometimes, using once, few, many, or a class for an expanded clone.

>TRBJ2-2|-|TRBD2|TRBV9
TGTGCCAGCAGCGTAGGGCTAGCGGGGGCCCCGGGGACCGGGGAGCTGTTTTTT
CASSVGLAGAPGTGELFF
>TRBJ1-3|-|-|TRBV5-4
TGTGCCAGCAGCTTGGCCGGGGTCTTAAGCTCTGGAAACACCATATATTTT
CASSLAGVLSSGNTIYF
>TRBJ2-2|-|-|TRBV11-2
TGTGCCAGCAGCTTAGGGGCCCTCGGCCAGGGGAGGAACACCGGGGAGCTGTTTTTT
CASSLGALGQGRNTGELFF
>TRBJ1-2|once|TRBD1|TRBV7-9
TGTGCCAGCAGCTTATCTGACAGGGACGGCTACACCTTC
CASSLSDRDGYTF
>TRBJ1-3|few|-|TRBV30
TGTGCCTGGGGTACGGGGGTCTCTGGAAACACCATATATTTT
CAWGTGVSGNTIYF
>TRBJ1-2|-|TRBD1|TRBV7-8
TGTGCCAGCAGCCCAGGGGGCTATGGCTACACCTTC
CASSPGGYGYTF
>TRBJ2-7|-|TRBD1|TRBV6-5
TGTGCCAGCAGTCCCTCCGGGACAGGGCCCTACGAGCAGTACTTC
CASSPSGTGPYEQYF
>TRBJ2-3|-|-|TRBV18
TGTGCCAGCTCTCCACGAGGGGGGGGCACAGATACTCAGTATTTT
CASSPRGGGTDTQYF
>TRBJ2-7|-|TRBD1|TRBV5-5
TGTGCCAGCAGCTTGAGGGACAGGGTCACCGAGCAGTACTTC
CASSLRDRVTEQYF
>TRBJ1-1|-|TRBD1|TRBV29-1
TGCAGCGCCACACAGGGGAATGCTGAAGCTTTCTTT
CSATQGNAEAFF
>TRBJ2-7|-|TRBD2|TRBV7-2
TGTGCCAGCAGCTTACAGGCTAGCGGGAACGGCTACGAGCAGTACTTC
CASSLQASGNGYEQYF
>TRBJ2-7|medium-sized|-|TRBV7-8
TGTGCCAGCAGCTTATCCCCCCGCTACCGAACCAACGAGCAGTACTTC
CASSLSPRYRTNEQYF
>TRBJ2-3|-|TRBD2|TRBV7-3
TGTGCCAGCAGCTTACTAGCGGGGGGACGCACAGATACGCAGTATTTT
CASSLLAGGRTDTQYF
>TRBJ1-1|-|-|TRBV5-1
TGCGCCAGCAGCTTGGAAGTGGGGAGGACTGAAGCTTTCTTT
CASSLEVGRTEAFF
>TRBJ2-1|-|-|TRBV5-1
TGCGCCAGCAGCTTGGTACCCGGAGGGAATGAGCAGTTCTTC
CASSLVPGGNEQFF
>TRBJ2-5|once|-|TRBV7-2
TGTGCCAGCAGCCCGGCGGGGTACCTACCAGAGACCCAGTACTTC
CASSPAGYLPETQYF
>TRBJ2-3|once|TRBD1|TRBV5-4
TGTGCCAGCAGGCCGACAGGGATTAGCACAGATACGCAGTATTTT
CASRPTGISTDTQYF
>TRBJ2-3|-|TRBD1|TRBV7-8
TGTGCCAGCAGTTCGGGACAGGGGACAGATACGCAGTATTTT
CASSSGQGTDTQYF
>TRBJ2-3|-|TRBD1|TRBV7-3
TGTGCCAGCAGCTGGCAGGGGGCCTCCACAGATACGCAGTATTTT
CASSWQGASTDTQYF
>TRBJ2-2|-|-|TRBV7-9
TGTGCCAGCAGCCACGAGACTGGGTTTCCCGGGGAGCTGTTTTTT
CASSHETGFPGELFF
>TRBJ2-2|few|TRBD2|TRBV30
TGTGCCTGGACTATCAGCGGGAGTGACACCGGGGAGCTGTTTTTT
CAWTISGSDTGELFF
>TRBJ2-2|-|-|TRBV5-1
TGCGCCAGCAGCTTGGGCCGACTGAACACCGGGGAGCTGTTTTTT
CASSLGRLNTGELFF
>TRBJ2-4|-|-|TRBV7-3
TGTGCCAGCAGTGATGGGGGCGGCATTCAGTACTTC
CASSDGGGIQYF
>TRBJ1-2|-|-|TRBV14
TGTGCCAGCAGCCAAGTAGCCTCCTATGGCTACACCTTC
CASSQVASYGYTF
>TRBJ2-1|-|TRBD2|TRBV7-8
TGTGCCAGCAGCCCAAGGAGACTAGCGGGAGGGGAGCAGTTCTTC
CASSPRRLAGGEQFF
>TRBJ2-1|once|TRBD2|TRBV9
TGTGCCAGCAGCCCACGGACTAGCGGGAGCAATGAGCAGTTCTTC
CASSPRTSGSNEQFF
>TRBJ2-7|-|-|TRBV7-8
TGTGCCAGCAGCCTCCTTGGTGGGGGCGGCAACGAGCAGTACTTC
CASSLLGGGGNEQYF
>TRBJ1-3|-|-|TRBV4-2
TGTGCCAGCAGCCAAGTCTCGAACACCATATATTTT
CASSQVSNTIYF
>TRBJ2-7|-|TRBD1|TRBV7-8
TGTGCCAGCAGCTTACAGGGGGCCGTTTCCTACGAGCAGTACTTC
CASSLQGAVSYEQYF
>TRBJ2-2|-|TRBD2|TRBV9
TGTGCCAGCAGCTTGCTCCCGGCGGGGGATACCGGGGAGCTGTTTTTT
CASSLLPAGDTGELFF
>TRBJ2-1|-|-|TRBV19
TGTGCCAGTAGTATAGATGGACACAACCCCTACAATGAGCAGTTCTTC
CASSIDGHNPYNEQFF
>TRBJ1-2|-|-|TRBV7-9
TGTGCCAGCAGCTTAAGGACAGACTATGGCTACACCTTC
CASSLRTDYGYTF
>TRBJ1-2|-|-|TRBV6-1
TGTGCCAGCAGAAGCGACAGAGACTATGGCTACACCTTC
CASRSDRDYGYTF
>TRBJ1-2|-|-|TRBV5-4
TGTGCCAGCAGAGGCCCGGGGGATCCCTATGGCTACACCTTC
CASRGPGDPYGYTF
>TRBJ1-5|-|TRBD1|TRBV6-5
TGTGCCAGCAGCCCCCGGGACAGACAAAATCAGCCCCAGCATTTT
CASSPRDRQNQPQHF